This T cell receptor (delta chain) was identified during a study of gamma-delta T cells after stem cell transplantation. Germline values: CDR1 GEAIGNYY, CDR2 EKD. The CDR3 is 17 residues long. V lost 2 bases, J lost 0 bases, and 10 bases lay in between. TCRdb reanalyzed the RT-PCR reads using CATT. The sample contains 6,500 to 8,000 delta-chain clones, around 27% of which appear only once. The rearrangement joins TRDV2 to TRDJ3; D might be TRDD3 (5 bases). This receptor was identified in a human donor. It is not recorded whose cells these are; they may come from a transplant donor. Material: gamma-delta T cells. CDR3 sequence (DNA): TGTGCCTGTGACAGCGGGATCAGCTCCTGGGACACCCGACAGATGTTTTTC. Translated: CACDSGISSWDTRQMFF.